This is a list of T cell receptor beta chains from one sample in a study of shared T cell receptors in the human thymus. The protocol was immunoSEQ multiplex PCR, while the TCRdb copy is restricted to in-frame clones and leaves out a portion. The data show fewer than 700,000 clones, approximately 87% seen once. These same data were also listed under a study on human thymus T cells.

The sequencing input was thymocytes. The source is a boy in the first two years of life with a congenital heart defect. Both conserved end residues are part of each CDR3. Fields, in order: J gene, V gene, D gene, clone size, CDR3 protein, CDR3 DNA. D genes are given only for firm matches. Not every row has a clone size; where given, it reads once, few, many or a size class.

TRBJ1-1 TRBV5-1 - - CASSAQQGAEAFF TGCGCCAGCAGCGCCCAACAGGGCGCTGAAGCTTTCTTT
TRBJ2-5 TRBV15 TRBD2 - CATRGPPSGRAVKTQYF TGTGCCACCCGCGGACCACCTAGCGGGAGGGCCGTGAAGACCCAGTACTTC
TRBJ2-7 TRBV6-4 TRBD2 - CASSLGASGAYEQYF TGTGCCAGCAGCCTTGGGGCTAGCGGCGCCTACGAGCAGTACTTC
TRBJ2-3 TRBV10-3 - - CAISESVGGDTQYF TGTGCCATCAGTGAGTCAGTCGGGGGAGATACGCAGTATTTT
TRBJ2-7 TRBV4-2 TRBD1 - CASSQDWDRPYEQYF TGTGCCAGCAGCCAAGATTGGGACAGGCCCTACGAGCAGTACTTC
TRBJ2-1 TRBV4-2 - - CASSPPGGMGRSNEQFF TGTGCCAGCAGCCCACCTGGCGGAATGGGTCGTAGCAATGAGCAGTTCTTC
TRBJ1-5 TRBV27 - - CASSLSGNSNQPQHF TGTGCCAGCAGTTTATCCGGGAATAGCAATCAGCCCCAGCATTTT
TRBJ2-1 TRBV29-1 TRBD2 - CSVDLGTSGNYEQFF TGCAGCGTGGACCTGGGGACTAGCGGGAACTATGAGCAGTTCTTC
TRBJ2-5 TRBV18 - - CASSPLANLQYF TGTGCCAGCTCACCCCTAGCAAATCTCCAGTACTTC
TRBJ2-7 TRBV10-3 - - CAISGAHEQYF TGTGCCATCAGTGGCGCCCACGAGCAGTACTTC
TRBJ1-3 TRBV4-2 - - CASSHQSRSGDGNTIYF TGTGCCAGCAGCCACCAATCACGGTCGGGGGACGGAAACACCATATATTTT
TRBJ2-7 TRBV19 TRBD1 - CASSGGQVYEQYF TGTGCCAGTAGTGGGGGACAGGTCTACGAGCAGTACTTC
TRBJ2-1 TRBV7-7 TRBD2 - CASSLGVSGSYEQFF TGTGCCAGCAGCTTAGGGGTTAGCGGGAGTTATGAGCAGTTCTTC
TRBJ2-2 TRBV7-9 TRBD2 - CASSPGTSGTNTGELFF TGTGCCAGCAGCCCAGGGACTAGCGGGACGAACACCGGGGAGCTGTTTTTT
TRBJ2-7 TRBV7-2 TRBD2 - CASSWASGSIWQYF TGTGCCAGCAGCTGGGCTAGCGGGAGTATTTGGCAGTACTTC
TRBJ1-5 TRBV30 - - CAWSRGRTQPQHF TGTGCCTGGAGTCGGGGGAGAACTCAGCCCCAGCATTTT
TRBJ1-1 TRBV28 TRBD1 - CASGRDRADTEAFF TGTGCCAGCGGGCGGGACAGGGCTGACACTGAAGCTTTCTTT
TRBJ1-2 TRBV19 - - CASSPGFNYGYTF TGTGCCAGTTCCCCGGGGTTTAACTATGGCTACACCTTC
TRBJ2-2 TRBV25-1 - - CASSEAGRTGELFF TGTGCCAGCAGTGAAGCGGGGCGCACCGGGGAGCTGTTTTTT
TRBJ2-7 TRBV4-3 - - CASSQDLYGGPYEQYF TGCGCCAGCAGCCAAGATTTATACGGGGGGCCCTACGAGCAGTACTTC
TRBJ2-7 TRBV18 - - CASSPPSKRSSYEQYF TGTGCCAGCTCACCACCGTCGAAGCGAAGCTCCTACGAGCAGTACTTC
TRBJ2-7 TRBV27 TRBD1 - CASSPGTGVEQYF TGTGCCAGCTCTCCGGGGACAGGGGTCGAGCAGTACTTC
TRBJ2-7 TRBV5-1 TRBD2 - CASSFGLAGDAAYEQYF TGCGCCAGCAGCTTCGGGCTAGCGGGAGATGCCGCCTACGAGCAGTACTTC
TRBJ2-7 TRBV28 - once CASSRGQGEYF TGTGCCAGCAGTCGGGGGCAGGGGGAGTACTTC
TRBJ2-1 TRBV2 TRBD1 - CASGTTGTGNNEQFF TGTGCCAGCGGCACTACCGGGACAGGGAACAATGAGCAGTTCTTC
TRBJ1-5 TRBV7-2 - - CASSLRREPYSNQPQHF TGTGCCAGCAGCCTACGGCGGGAGCCTTATAGCAATCAGCCCCAGCATTTT
TRBJ2-7 TRBV10-3 TRBD2 - CAISEGLADNGSYEQYF TGTGCCATCAGTGAGGGACTAGCGGACAATGGATCCTACGAGCAGTACTTC
TRBJ2-3 TRBV7-2 TRBD2 once CASSPGTSGRDTDTQYF TGTGCCAGCAGCCCTGGGACTAGCGGGAGGGACACAGATACGCAGTATTTT
TRBJ2-7 TRBV4-1 - - CASSQTGPYEQYF TGCGCCAGCAGCCAAACAGGGCCCTACGAGCAGTACTTC
TRBJ1-5 TRBV6-1 - - CASRGQGRQPQHF TGTGCCAGCAGGGGTCAGGGTAGACAGCCCCAGCATTTT
TRBJ2-7 TRBV28 TRBD2 - CASSWGGVVAGVCEQYF TGTGCCAGCAGTTGGGGGGGCGTGGTAGCGGGAGTCTGCGAGCAGTACTTC
TRBJ2-1 TRBV5-4 TRBD1 - CASSSDRAQGDGNEQFF TGTGCCAGCAGCTCAGACCGGGCACAGGGGGATGGAAATGAGCAGTTCTTC
TRBJ1-1 TRBV6-5 - once CASSLVWGGENTEAFF TGTGCCAGCAGTTTGGTGTGGGGAGGGGAAAACACTGAAGCTTTCTTT
TRBJ2-7 TRBV7-2 - - CASSQAEAHEQYF TGTGCCAGCAGCCAAGCGGAGGCCCACGAGCAGTACTTC
TRBJ2-7 TRBV15 - - CATSRPHRVPTSPYEQYF TGTGCCACCAGCAGACCACACAGGGTCCCGACCTCTCCCTACGAGCAGTACTTC
TRBJ2-2 TRBV7-6 TRBD2 - CASSLLAGDSTGELFF TGTGCCAGCAGCTTACTAGCGGGAGATTCCACCGGGGAGCTGTTTTTT
TRBJ2-7 TRBV18 - once CASSPGQVSYEQYF TGTGCCAGCTCACCAGGGCAGGTCTCCTACGAGCAGTACTTC
TRBJ2-7 TRBV7-2 - - CASSSRDFLSSYEQYF TGTGCCAGCAGCTCAAGGGACTTCCTGAGCTCCTACGAGCAGTACTTC
TRBJ1-4 TRBV5-1 - - CASSTKDRESATNEKLFF TGCGCCAGCAGCACGAAGGACAGAGAGTCTGCAACTAATGAAAAACTGTTTTTT
TRBJ1-2 TRBV6-1 TRBD1 once CASSEDRGLGGYTF TGTGCCAGCAGTGAAGACAGGGGTCTGGGAGGCTACACCTTC
TRBJ2-2 TRBV7-2 TRBD2 - CASRPGTSGRSTGELFF TGTGCCAGCAGACCCGGGACTAGCGGGAGAAGTACCGGGGAGCTGTTTTTT
TRBJ2-1 TRBV11-2 - - CASSLKNRTPYNEQFF TGTGCCAGCAGCCTAAAGAACAGGACACCCTACAATGAGCAGTTCTTC
TRBJ2-7 TRBV30 TRBD1 - CAWEPGQGGYEQYF TGTGCCTGGGAACCGGGACAGGGGGGCTACGAGCAGTACTTC
TRBJ2-3 TRBV18 - few CASSQPGHDTDTQYF TGTGCCAGCTCACAACCGGGACACGACACAGATACGCAGTATTTT
TRBJ2-7 TRBV14 TRBD2 - CASSQDPGGSSYEQYF TGTGCCAGCAGCCAAGATCCGGGAGGGAGCTCCTACGAGCAGTACTTC
TRBJ1-2 TRBV4-1 - - CASSQIGPWEGDYGYTF TGCGCCAGCAGCCAGATAGGGCCCTGGGAGGGGGACTATGGCTACACCTTC
TRBJ1-5 TRBV27 - - CASSVWGPNSNQPQHF TGTGCCAGCAGTGTTTGGGGGCCGAATAGCAATCAGCCCCAGCATTTT
TRBJ1-1 TRBV6-6 TRBD1 - CASRERATGGATEAFF TGTGCCAGCAGAGAAAGGGCGACAGGGGGTGCCACTGAAGCTTTCTTT
TRBJ1-1 TRBV5-1 - - CASSGLSGNTEAFF TGCGCCAGCAGCGGTCTTTCGGGGAACACTGAAGCTTTCTTT
TRBJ2-7 TRBV19 TRBD2 - CASSMASGRLAGENPPLYEQYF TGTGCCAGTAGTATGGCAAGTGGGAGACTAGCGGGAGAGAACCCACCATTATACGAGCAGTACTTC
TRBJ2-5 TRBV15 TRBD1 - CATSRVRDRGRETQYF TGTGCCACCAGCAGAGTACGGGACAGGGGCCGGGAGACCCAGTACTTC
TRBJ2-1 TRBV4-1 - - CASRIMPGSSYNEQFF TGCGCCAGCAGAATCATGCCGGGAAGCTCCTACAATGAGCAGTTCTTC
TRBJ1-3 TRBV6-5 - - CASSPGTPGNTIYF TGTGCCAGCAGTCCCGGGACACCCGGAAACACCATATATTTT
TRBJ2-7 TRBV5-1 - once CASSLGRDTYEQYF TGCGCCAGCAGCTTAGGCAGGGATACCTACGAGCAGTACTTC
TRBJ1-5 TRBV4-2 TRBD1 - CASSQDGGQGNQPQHF TGTGCCAGCAGCCAAGATGGCGGACAGGGCAATCAGCCCCAGCATTTT
TRBJ2-7 TRBV14 - once CASSQGSLPSEQYF TGTGCCAGCAGCCAAGGTAGTCTTCCGTCTGAGCAGTACTTC
TRBJ2-2 TRBV18 TRBD2 - CASSLPKREGSGELFF TGTGCCAGCTCACTTCCAAAGCGGGAGGGTTCCGGGGAGCTGTTTTTT
TRBJ1-2 TRBV5-5 TRBD1 - CASSWERGQLFYGYTF TGTGCCAGCAGCTGGGAACGGGGACAGCTATTCTATGGCTACACCTTC
TRBJ1-2 TRBV2 TRBD1 once CASGQGNTYGYTF TGTGCCAGCGGACAGGGGAATACCTATGGCTACACCTTC